This T cell receptor beta chain was documented in a study of a mutant IDH1 vaccine in newly diagnosed glioma. Study overall: Previous treatment comprised radiotherapy, temozolomide, or both, mostly both. Study results and limitations: Seemingly, top peripheral T cell clonotype changes bore no relation to pseudoprogression.

The assay was immunoSEQ multiplex PCR, and TCRdb's table has in-frame clones only and misses some. The sample has tens of thousands of clones; about 77% are singletons. Germline V gives CDR1 MNHEY, CDR2 SMNVEV (reference sequence). Trimming left V 5 bases short and J 4 bases short, with 15 bases between. This CDR3 comprises 14 residues. This sample's time point: week 11, during vaccination. Every vaccine dose comprised 300 ug of mutant IDH1 20-mer peptide plus topical imiquimod. In the case of this clone: Its antigen is not known.

This chain joins TRBV27 and TRBJ2-7, with D hard to call. This clonotype was obtained from a woman in her late teens or twenties with glioma. The sequencing used PBMCs, collected from a glioma patient whose treatment included an IDH1 peptide vaccine. CDR3 coding DNA: TGTGCCAGCAGTACTCCGGGCACATTGTACGAGCAGTACTTC. Translated: CASSTPGTLYEQYF.